This TCR beta chain was profiled in a study of T cells in Graves' hyperthyroidism and ophthalmopathy. What was amplified from RNA transcripts were TCR beta CDR3 regions. Primed by the HTBI set, a first-round RT-PCR was run on the TCR CDR3. TCRdb reanalysed the multiplex PCR reads using MiXCR and keeps one entry per CDR3 protein. The data show a few hundred thousand distinct CDR3 sequences, more than 11% seen once. CDR1 SGDLS and CDR2 YYNGEE come from the germline V gene. The CDR3 totals 16 residues. The V gene end was trimmed by 0 bases and the J gene end by 4 bases; junction bases not matched to a gene: 6.

This chain links TRBV9 with TRBJ2-3; 9 nucleotides line up with TRBD2. The sample taken for sequencing was blood. The receptor was derived from a woman in her 30s with Graves' hyperthyroidism that later progressed to Graves' ophthalmopathy. CDR3 sequence reads: CASSVAAGGLSDTQYF. The CDR3 bases are TGTGCCAGCAGCGTAGCGGCGGGAGGGCTCTCAGATACGCAGTATTTT.